This TCR beta chain was sequenced during a study of cytomegalovirus exposure and HLA in healthy donors. Study-wide findings and caveats: The study labeled around 160 TCR beta chains cytomegalovirus-associated. It was reported in a later analysis that an Asian-associated ancestry cluster showed fewer N-insertions than the roughly 670-donor mean.

On this clone itself: Its antigen is still unknown.

CDR3 length: 15 amino acids. With V trimmed by 4 bases and J by 0 bases, 7 bases remained unmatched. From germline, CDR1 is SQVTM and CDR2 ANQGSEA. PCR involved 60 Vbeta and 13 Jbeta primers. Some clones are missing from TCRdb's copy, which holds only in-frame ones; the method was immunoSEQ multiplex PCR. The sample lists approximately 100,000 clones; 64% were seen once. The receptor was derived from a man aged 55-75 years in good health and CMV-seronegative. Sequenced: PBMCs. The V and J genes are TRBV29-1 and TRBJ2-7, with 9 bases matching TRBD2. Written as DNA, the CDR3 is TGCAGCGTTGTGCGGGAGGGCCTTAGCTCCTACGAGCAGTACTTC. Protein product: CSVVREGLSSYEQYF.